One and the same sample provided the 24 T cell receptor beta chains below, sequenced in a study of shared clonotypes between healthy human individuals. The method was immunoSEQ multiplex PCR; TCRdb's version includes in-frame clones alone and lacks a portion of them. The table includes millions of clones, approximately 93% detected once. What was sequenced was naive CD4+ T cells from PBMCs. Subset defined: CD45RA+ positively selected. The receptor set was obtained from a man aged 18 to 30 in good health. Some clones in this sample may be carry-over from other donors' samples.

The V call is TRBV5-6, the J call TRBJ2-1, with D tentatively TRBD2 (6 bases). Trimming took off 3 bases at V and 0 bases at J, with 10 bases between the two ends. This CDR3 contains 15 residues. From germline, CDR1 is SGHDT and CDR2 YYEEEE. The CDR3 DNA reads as TGTGCCAGCAGCTGGGGGGTGAACTCCTACAATGAGCAGTTCTTC. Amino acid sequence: CASSWGVNSYNEQFF. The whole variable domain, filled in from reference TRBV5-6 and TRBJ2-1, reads DAGVTQSPTHLIKTRGQQVTLRCSPKSGHDTVSWYQQALGQGPQFIFQYYEEEERQRGNFPDRFSGHQFPNYSSELNVNALLLGDSALYLCASSWGVNSYNEQFFGPGTRLTVL.

The CDR3 DNA is TGCGCCAGCAGCAAGCAACTTAGCGGGAGCTCCTACAATGAGCAGTTCTTC. This sequence encodes CASSKQLSGSSYNEQFF. The chain uses TRBV4-1 and TRBJ2-1; 9 positions match TRBD2. Unmatched junction bases numbered 8, after V lost 5 bases and J lost 0 bases. Germline values: CDR1 MGHRA, CDR2 YSYEKL. CDR3 size: 17 residues.

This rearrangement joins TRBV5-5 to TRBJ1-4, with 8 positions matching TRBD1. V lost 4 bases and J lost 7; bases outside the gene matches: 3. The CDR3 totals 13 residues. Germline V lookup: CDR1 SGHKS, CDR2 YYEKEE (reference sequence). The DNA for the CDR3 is TGTGCCAGCAGCGGGGGACAGGTTGAAAAACTGTTTTTT. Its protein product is CASSGGQVEKLFF.

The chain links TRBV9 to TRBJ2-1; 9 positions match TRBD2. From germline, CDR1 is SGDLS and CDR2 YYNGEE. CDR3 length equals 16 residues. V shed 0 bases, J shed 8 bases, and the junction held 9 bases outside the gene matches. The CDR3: CASSVDGGRAQDEQFF. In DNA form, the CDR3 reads TGTGCCAGCAGCGTAGATGGCGGGAGGGCCCAAGATGAGCAGTTCTTC.

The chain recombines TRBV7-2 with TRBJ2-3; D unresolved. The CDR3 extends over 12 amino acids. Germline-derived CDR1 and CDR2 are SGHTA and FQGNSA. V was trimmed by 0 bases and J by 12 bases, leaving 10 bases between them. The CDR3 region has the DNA TGTGCCAGCAGCTTAGCGTTCGGAACTCAGTATTTT. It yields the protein CASSLAFGTQYF.

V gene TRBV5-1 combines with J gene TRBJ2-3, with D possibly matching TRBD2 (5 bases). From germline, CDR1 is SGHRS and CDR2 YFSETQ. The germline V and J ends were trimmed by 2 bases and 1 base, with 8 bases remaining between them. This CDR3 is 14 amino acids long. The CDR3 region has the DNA TGCGCCAGCAGCTTTAGCGAAGGCACAGATACGCAGTATTTT. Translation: CASSFSEGTDTQYF.

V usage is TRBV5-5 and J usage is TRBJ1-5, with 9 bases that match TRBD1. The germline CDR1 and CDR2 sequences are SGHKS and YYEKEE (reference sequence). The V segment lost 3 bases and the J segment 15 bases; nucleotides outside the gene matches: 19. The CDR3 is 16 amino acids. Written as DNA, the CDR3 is TGTGCCAGCAGCTCACGGCCGGGACAGGGCCCAGGGGTTCGGCATTTT. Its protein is CASSSRPGQGPGVRHF.

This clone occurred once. Here the CDR3 DNA reads TGTGCCAGCAGTTTACGCGGGAGGGTCTACGAGCAGTACTTC. Translating gives CASSLRGRVYEQYF. The V and J genes are TRBV27 and TRBJ2-7; TRBD2 matches at 9 bases. Trimming at V came to 2 bases and at J to 3 bases, leaving 2 bases not matched to a gene. The CDR3 totals 14 residues. The germline V gene encodes CDR1 MNHEY and CDR2 SMNVEV (reference sequence).

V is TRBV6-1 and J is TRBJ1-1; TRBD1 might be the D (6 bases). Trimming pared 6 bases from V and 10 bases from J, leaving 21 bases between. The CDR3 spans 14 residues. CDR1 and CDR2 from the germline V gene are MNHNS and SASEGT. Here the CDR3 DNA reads TGTGCCAGCAGGGTAGCTGGGCAGGGGTTTGCAGCTTTCTTT. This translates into CASRVAGQGFAAFF.

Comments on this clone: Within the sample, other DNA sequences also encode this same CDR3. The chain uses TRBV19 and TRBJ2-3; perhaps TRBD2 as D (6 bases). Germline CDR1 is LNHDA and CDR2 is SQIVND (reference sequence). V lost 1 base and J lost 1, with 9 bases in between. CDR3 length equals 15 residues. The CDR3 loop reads CASSIAGLRTDTQYF. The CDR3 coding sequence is TGTGCCAGTAGTATAGCGGGACTCCGCACAGATACGCAGTATTTT.

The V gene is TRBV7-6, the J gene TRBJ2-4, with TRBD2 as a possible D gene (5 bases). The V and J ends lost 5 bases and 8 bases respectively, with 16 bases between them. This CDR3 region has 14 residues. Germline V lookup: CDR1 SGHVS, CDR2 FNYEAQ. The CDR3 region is CASSQNTAGDIQYF. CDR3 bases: TGTGCCAGCAGCCAAAATACTGCCGGGGACATTCAGTACTTC.

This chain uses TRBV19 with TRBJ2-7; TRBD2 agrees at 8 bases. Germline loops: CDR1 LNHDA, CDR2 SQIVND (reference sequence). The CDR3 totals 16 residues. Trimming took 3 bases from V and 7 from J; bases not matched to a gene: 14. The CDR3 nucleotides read TGTGCCAGTAGTATCCTCCCGAGCGGGAGTTCCGGTGAGCAGTACTTC. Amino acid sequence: CASSILPSGSSGEQYF.

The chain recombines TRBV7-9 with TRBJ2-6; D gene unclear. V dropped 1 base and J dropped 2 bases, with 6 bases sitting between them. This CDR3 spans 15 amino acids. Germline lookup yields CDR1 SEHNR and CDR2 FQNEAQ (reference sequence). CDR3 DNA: TGTGCCAGCAGCTTAGGTCAGCCTGGGGCCAACGTCCTGACTTTC. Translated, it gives CASSLGQPGANVLTF.

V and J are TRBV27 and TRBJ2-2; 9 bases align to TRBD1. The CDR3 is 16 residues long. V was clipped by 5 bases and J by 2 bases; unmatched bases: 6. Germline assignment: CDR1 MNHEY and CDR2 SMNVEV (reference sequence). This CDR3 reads CASSLPGQGNTGELFF. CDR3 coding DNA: TGTGCCAGCAGTCTACCGGGACAGGGTAACACCGGGGAGCTGTTTTTT.

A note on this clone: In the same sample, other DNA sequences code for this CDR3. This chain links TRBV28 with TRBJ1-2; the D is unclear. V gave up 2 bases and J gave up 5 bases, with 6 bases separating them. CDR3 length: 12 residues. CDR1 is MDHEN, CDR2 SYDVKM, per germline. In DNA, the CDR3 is TGTGCCAGCAGTTTACGCGCGTATGGCTACACCTTC. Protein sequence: CASSLRAYGYTF.

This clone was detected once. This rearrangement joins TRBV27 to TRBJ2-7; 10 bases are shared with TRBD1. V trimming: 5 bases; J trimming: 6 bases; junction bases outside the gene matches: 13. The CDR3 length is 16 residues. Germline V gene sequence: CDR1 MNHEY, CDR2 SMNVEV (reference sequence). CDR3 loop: CASSIHSLDRGREQYF. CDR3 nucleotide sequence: TGTGCCAGCAGTATCCACTCTCTTGACAGGGGGCGCGAGCAGTACTTC.

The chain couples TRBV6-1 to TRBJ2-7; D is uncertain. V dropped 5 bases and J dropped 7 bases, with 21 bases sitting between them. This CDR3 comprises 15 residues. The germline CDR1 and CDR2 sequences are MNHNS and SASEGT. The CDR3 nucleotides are TGTGCCAGCAGTCCCCGTTTATACAGTTCTACGGAGCAGTACTTC. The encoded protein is CASSPRLYSSTEQYF.

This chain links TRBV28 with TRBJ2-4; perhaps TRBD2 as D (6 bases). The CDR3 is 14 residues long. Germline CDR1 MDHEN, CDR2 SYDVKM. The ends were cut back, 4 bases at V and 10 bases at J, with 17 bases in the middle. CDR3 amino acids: CASSWPVRGMIQYF. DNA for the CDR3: TGTGCCAGCAGTTGGCCAGTCCGGGGGATGATTCAGTACTTC. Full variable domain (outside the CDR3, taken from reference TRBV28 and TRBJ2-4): DVKVTQSSRYLVKRTGEKVFLECVQDMDHENMFWYRQDPGLGLRLIYFSYDVKMKEKGDIPEGYSVSREKKERFSLILESASTNQTSMYLCASSWPVRGMIQYFGAGTRLSVL.

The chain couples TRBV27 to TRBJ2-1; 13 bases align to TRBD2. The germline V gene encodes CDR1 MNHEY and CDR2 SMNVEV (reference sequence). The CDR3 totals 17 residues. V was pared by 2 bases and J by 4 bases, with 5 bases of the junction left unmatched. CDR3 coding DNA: TGTGCCAGCAGTTTAACTAGCGGGAGGGCCATTTACAATGAGCAGTTCTTC. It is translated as CASSLTSGRAIYNEQFF.

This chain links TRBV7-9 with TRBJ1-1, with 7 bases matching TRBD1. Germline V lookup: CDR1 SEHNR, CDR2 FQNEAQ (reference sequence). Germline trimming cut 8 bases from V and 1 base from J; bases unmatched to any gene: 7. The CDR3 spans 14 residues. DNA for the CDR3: TGTGCCAGCGGCACAGGGGATGGGAACACTGAAGCTTTCTTT. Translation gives CASGTGDGNTEAFF.

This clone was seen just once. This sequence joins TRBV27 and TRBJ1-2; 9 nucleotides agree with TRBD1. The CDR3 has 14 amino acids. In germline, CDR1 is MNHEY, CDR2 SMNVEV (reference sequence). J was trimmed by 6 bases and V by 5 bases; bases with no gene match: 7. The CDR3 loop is CASSLRQGENGYTF. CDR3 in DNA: TGTGCCAGCAGTCTCAGACAGGGGGAAAATGGCTACACCTTC.

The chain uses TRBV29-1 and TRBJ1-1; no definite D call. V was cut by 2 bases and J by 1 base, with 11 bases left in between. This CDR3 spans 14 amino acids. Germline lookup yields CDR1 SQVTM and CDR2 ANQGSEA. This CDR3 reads CSVESWGENTEAFF. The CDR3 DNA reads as TGCAGCGTTGAATCTTGGGGTGAGAACACTGAAGCTTTCTTT.

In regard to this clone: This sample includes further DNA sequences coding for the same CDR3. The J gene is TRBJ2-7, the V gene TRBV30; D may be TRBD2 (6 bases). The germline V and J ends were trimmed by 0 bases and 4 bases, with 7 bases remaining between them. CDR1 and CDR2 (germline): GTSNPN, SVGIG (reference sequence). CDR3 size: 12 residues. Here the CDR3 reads CAWSVRGYEQYF. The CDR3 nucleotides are TGTGCCTGGAGTGTACGGGGGTACGAGCAGTACTTC. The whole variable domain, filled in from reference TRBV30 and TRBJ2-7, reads SQTIHQWPATLVQPVGSPLSLECTVEGTSNPNLYWYRQAAGRGLQLLFYSVGIGQISSEVPQNLSASRPQDRQFILSSKKLLLSDSGFYLCAWSVRGYEQYFGPGTRLTVT.

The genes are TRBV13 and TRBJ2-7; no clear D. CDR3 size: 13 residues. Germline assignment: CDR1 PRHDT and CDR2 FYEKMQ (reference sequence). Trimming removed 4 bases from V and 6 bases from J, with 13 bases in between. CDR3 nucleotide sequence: TGTGCCAGCAGCTCCACTCGGCTTCCCGAGCAGTACTTC. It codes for CASSSTRLPEQYF.